This TCR beta chain was captured in a study of T-cell memory formation after mild COVID-19. On the study more broadly: Across donors, TCR clusters were largely donor specific.

The CDR3 is 15 amino acids. The V end was cut by 1 base, the J end by 0 bases, with 10 bases between. The germline V gene encodes CDR1 SGHTA and CDR2 FQGNSA. General observations from the study: Day 15 to 85 contracting clones showed balanced CD4/CD8; day 15 to 37 expanders favored CD4+.

Amplification by 5'RACE using constant-segment primers produced TCR alpha and TCR beta cDNA libraries that carried sample barcodes and UMIs. TCRdb re-called the 5' RACE reads with MiXCR, one entry per CDR3 protein. The data contain roughly 350,000 distinct CDR3 sequences, 20% to 25% of them singletons. To note about this clonotype: Its antigen is not known.

Sequencing used PBMCs or a T cell subset sorted from them (not recorded which). The rearrangement joins TRBV7-2 to TRBJ2-7; a possible D gene is TRBD2 (5 bases). This TCR derives from an adult woman who had mild COVID-19 (a few samples of this study predate the infection). Cell type and time point are not known. The CDR3 sequence: CASSLEPGYSYEQYF. The CDR3 DNA follows: TGTGCCAGCAGCTTAGAGCCGGGATACTCCTACGAGCAGTACTTC.